The clone carrying this T cell receptor (beta chain) was seen at least ten times. J gave up 4 bases and V 4 bases, and 2 bases lay outside the gene matches. CDR3 length: 14 amino acids. Germline values: CDR1 SGHTA, CDR2 FQGNSA. This record comes from a study of human T cells and chemical hapten exposure. Whole-study context: From small differences in pooled library volume came most of the variation in per-sample TCR yields.

Time point given: pre-sensitization, week 0. Treatment in this sample: therapeutic diphenylcyclopropenone sensitization with weekly scalp DPC. TCRdb processed the RACE reads anew with MiXCR; each CDR3 protein has one entry. The table lists approximately 370,000 distinct CDR3 sequences, over 5% of them singletons, with about 8.7% in the top ten. The chain recombines TRBV7-2 with TRBJ2-3; 10 bases are shared with TRBD1. The clonotype was recovered from a woman aged 18-29 years with alopecia areata. Some clones in this sample may be carry-over from other donors' samples. Here the sequenced sample was whole blood, taken in connection with sensitization to the hapten diphenylcyclopropenone (DPC). The CDR3 DNA follows: TGTGCCAGCAGCTGGGACAGGGGCCCAGATACGCAGTATTTT. This sequence encodes CASSWDRGPDTQYF.